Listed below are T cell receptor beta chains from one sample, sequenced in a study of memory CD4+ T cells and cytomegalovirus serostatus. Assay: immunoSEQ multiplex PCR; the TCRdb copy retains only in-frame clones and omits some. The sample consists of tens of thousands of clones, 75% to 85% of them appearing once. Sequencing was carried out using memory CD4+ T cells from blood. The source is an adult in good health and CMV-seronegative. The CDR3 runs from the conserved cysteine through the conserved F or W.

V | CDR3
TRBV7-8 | CASSLGLAGGLAYF
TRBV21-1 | CASREDRASTDTQYF
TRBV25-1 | CASSESRGGTEAFF
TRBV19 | CASSPQVAGLETQYF
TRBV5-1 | CASSLGTGPYNTEAFF
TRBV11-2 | CASSLWGNEQYF
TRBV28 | CASSSRQGVVRTPYEQYF
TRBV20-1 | CSAWDSDGYTF
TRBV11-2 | CASSFPTVSTEAFF
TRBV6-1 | CASSARAGARNSNYGYTF
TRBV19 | CASSREGLAGRGEQFF
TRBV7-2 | CASSVSAGGPGETQYF
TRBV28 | CASKLGGGYTF
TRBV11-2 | CASSLGQQAFF
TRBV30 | CAWSRLGNTEAFF
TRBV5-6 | CASSRRDGNTEAFF
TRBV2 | CASNDHAQSYEQYF
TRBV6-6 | CASTKGDGIEAFF
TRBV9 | CASSVGVSGRDTYEQYF
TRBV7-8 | CASTRQAFTYTEAFF
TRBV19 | CASSLRGPDVYNEQFF
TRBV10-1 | CASSGRGELFF
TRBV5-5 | CASEKGQGSNYGYTF
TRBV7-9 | CASSLDSQPQHF
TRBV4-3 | CASSHYISGTEAFF
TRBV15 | CATSRPGQQNYGYTF
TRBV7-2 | CASSLRGIMETQYF
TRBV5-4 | CASSLDRAGDQYF